This TCR beta chain was found in a study of blood T cell repertoires in COVID-19. In the original processing: The authors estimated nucleated cell counts from reference gene primer amplification. Produced via immunoSEQ multiplex PCR; TCRdb's table is partial and in-frame only. That table is the source of V, J and clone size, and D and trimming were worked out from the DNA. The sample records 250,000 to 300,000 clones, about 93% being singletons. CDR3 length equals 19 residues. Germline values: CDR1 MNHEY, CDR2 SMNVEV (reference sequence). The ends lost 4 bases at V and 4 bases at J; junction bases unmatched: 18. This clone was recorded once.

This chain uses TRBV27 with TRBJ1-2; the match to TRBD1 covers 10 bases. The sequence was collected from a woman aged 25 to 45 who had recovered from COVID-19. The sequenced sample consisted of PBMCs or T cells enriched from blood (not recorded which). The DNA for the CDR3 is TGTGCCAGCAGTTCGCACTCGGGACAGGGGAGAAGAGGTAGCTATGGCTACACCTTC. It translates to CASSSHSGQGRRGSYGYTF.